The clone carrying this TCR beta chain was observed once. The entry originates in a study of blood T cell repertoires in COVID-19. Study in general: The United States, Italy and Spain provided the acute and convalescent COVID-19 samples.

The V gene's germline CDR1 is MNHNS and CDR2 SASEGT. The CDR3 length is 16 residues. Trimming at V came to 4 bases and at J to 6 bases, leaving 12 bases not matched to a gene. Seattle patients were enrolled during active infection and followed longitudinally. Authors' analysis steps: By means of reference gene primer amplification, nucleated cell counts were estimated. Some clones are missing from TCRdb's copy, which holds only in-frame ones; the method was immunoSEQ multiplex PCR. V and J calls and clone size are as listed in that table; D and trimming were resolved from the DNA. This table has 100,000 to 150,000 clones, 86% appearing once.

The TCR originated in a woman in her 70s with COVID-19, enrolled during active disease. V is TRBV6-1 and J is TRBJ1-2; 9 bases line up with TRBD1. Sequenced sample: peripheral blood. CDR3 DNA: TGTGCCAGCAGTGGGCGGACAGGGGACGTGGTGCATGGCTACACCTTC. Amino acids: CASSGRTGDVVHGYTF.